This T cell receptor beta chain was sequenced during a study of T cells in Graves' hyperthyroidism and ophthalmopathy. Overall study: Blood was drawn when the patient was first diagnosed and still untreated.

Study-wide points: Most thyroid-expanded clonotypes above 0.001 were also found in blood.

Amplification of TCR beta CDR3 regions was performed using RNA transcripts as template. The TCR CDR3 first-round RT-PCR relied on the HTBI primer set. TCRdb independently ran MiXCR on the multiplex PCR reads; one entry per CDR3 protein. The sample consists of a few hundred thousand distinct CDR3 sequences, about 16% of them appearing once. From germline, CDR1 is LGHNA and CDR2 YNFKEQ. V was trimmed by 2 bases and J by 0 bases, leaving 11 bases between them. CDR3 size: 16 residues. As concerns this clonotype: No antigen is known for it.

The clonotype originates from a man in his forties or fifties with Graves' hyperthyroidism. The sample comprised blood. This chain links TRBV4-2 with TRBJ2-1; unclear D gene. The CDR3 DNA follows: TGTGCCAGCAGCCAAACAGAGCTAAGCTCCTACAATGAGCAGTTCTTC. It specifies CASSQTELSSYNEQFF.